What follows are 32 T cell receptor beta chains derived from one specimen sequenced in a study of T-cell memory formation after mild COVID-19 (dated by TCRdb to the early 2020s). Library method: 5' RACE. Instrument on record: Illumina NovaSeq 6000. TCRdb trimmed public reads at Q25 via fastp, called clones via MiXCR and kept in-frame beta chains. Rows are combined by CDR3 protein, so each entry shows the most common genes and DNA. The sample profile shows about 290,000 distinct CDR3 sequences; about 16% of them were found once. The ten largest account for roughly 23% of the sample. The specimen sequenced was PBMCs or a T cell subset sorted from them (not recorded which). These receptor sequences come from a man younger than 35 who had mild COVID-19 (a few samples of this study predate the infection). The sample titles of this study are shuffled in the database, so cell type and time point are left out; the donor was told from shared clones.

CDR3 bases: TGTGCCAGCTCACCCGGCTCCGAGCACACCTTC. Its protein is CASSPGSEHTF. The chain is built from TRBV18 and TRBJ1-2; no reliable D call. Germline CDR1 and CDR2: KGHSH and LQKENI. The CDR3 totals 11 residues. Deletions cut 3 bases from V and 12 bases from J, with 11 bases between.

The V gene is TRBV4-1, the J gene TRBJ2-5; D is unclear. This CDR3 spans 13 amino acids. Trimming took off 4 bases at V and 5 bases at J, with 11 bases between the two ends. CDR1 and CDR2 (germline): MGHRA, YSYEKL. CDR3 sequence: CASSPGLMETQYF. The CDR3 DNA sequence: TGCGCCAGCAGCCCGGGCTTGATGGAGACCCAGTACTTC.

This clonotype appeared once. The chain has TRBV9 and TRBJ2-1; D possibly matches TRBD1 or TRBD2 (5 bases each). The CDR3 runs to 12 residues. Trimming left V 4 bases short and J 12 bases short, with 14 bases between. Germline CDR1 and CDR2: SGDLS and YYNGEE. The CDR3 protein is CASSRDDYRQFF. CDR3 in DNA: TGTGCCAGCAGCAGGGACGACTATAGGCAGTTCTTC.

This clonotype was observed a few times. The rearrangement links TRBV28 to TRBJ2-7; TRBD1 is a possible D gene (6 bases). This CDR3 has 15 amino acids. The V end lost 6 bases, the J end lost 3 bases, and 18 bases lay between the germline ends. The germline V gene encodes CDR1 MDHEN and CDR2 SYDVKM. The CDR3 loop is CASRTRGPTGYEQYV. In nucleotides, the CDR3 is TGTGCCAGCAGGACCAGGGGTCCCACGGGCTACGAGCAGTACGTC.

The chain is built from TRBV5-5 and TRBJ2-1; 7 bases are a match to TRBD2. Germline lookup yields CDR1 SGHKS and CDR2 YYEKEE (reference sequence). V dropped 7 bases and J dropped 6; count of bases not matched to a gene: 10. The CDR3 spans 14 residues. The CDR3 region has the DNA TGTGCCAGCCGGACTAGTCCCCAATCCAATGAGCAGTTCTTC. Translated: CASRTSPQSNEQFF.

The chain employs TRBV7-8 and TRBJ2-7; D is perhaps TRBD2 (6 bases). The germline CDR1 and CDR2 sequences are SGHVS and FQNEAQ. V dropped 4 bases and J dropped 2 bases, with 15 bases sitting between them. The CDR3 loop spans 15 amino acids. The CDR3 DNA reads TGTGCCAGCAGCTCCCCGATGTGGGGGGCCTACGAGCAGTACGTC. Residues: CASSSPMWGAYEQYV.

The rearrangement uses TRBV14 and TRBJ2-7; 10 positions agree with TRBD1. CDR1 is SGHDN and CDR2 is FVKESK in the germline V gene. CDR3 length: 13 amino acids. The V gene end was trimmed by 3 bases and the J gene end by 5 bases; junction bases not matched to a gene: 1. The CDR3 DNA is TGTGCCAGCAGCCAGGGGACAGGGGACGAGCAGTACTTC. As protein: CASSQGTGDEQYF.

DNA of the CDR3: TGTGCCAGCAGCGTAGCGCAGGGCAGGGCGCGGATGAACACTGAAGCTTTCTTT. Translating gives CASSVAQGRARMNTEAFF. The chain links TRBV9 to TRBJ1-1; maybe TRBD1 (5 bases). This CDR3 contains 18 residues. In germline, CDR1 is SGDLS, CDR2 YYNGEE. V lost 0 bases and J lost 0, with 18 bases in between.

This clonotype has more than one count but fewer than ten. This chain uses TRBV6-5 with TRBJ1-1; 8 positions agree with TRBD1. The V and J ends lost 2 bases and 3 bases, in that order; junction bases with no gene match: 8. The CDR3 is 16 amino acids. CDR1 is MNHEY and CDR2 is SVGAGI in the germline V gene. The CDR3 is CASSYDRGIRDTEAFF. The CDR3 DNA follows: TGTGCCAGCAGTTACGACAGGGGAATTAGGGACACTGAAGCTTTCTTT.

For the CDR3, the DNA is TGCAGTGCAGCCGATGTCAGGGACGACACAGATACGCAGTATTTT. It yields the protein CSAADVRDDTDTQYF. This sequence joins TRBV20-1 and TRBJ2-3, with D perhaps assigned TRBD1 or TRBD2 (5 bases each). Germline V CDR1 and CDR2: DFQATT, SNEGSKA (reference sequence). V dropped 6 bases and J dropped 2 bases, with 18 bases sitting between them. The CDR3 sequence is 15 residues long.

The chain combines TRBV5-1 with TRBJ2-1; TRBD1 or TRBD2 may be the D gene (6 bases each). Germline-derived CDR1 and CDR2 are SGHRS and YFSETQ. V lost 6 bases, J lost 5 bases, and 18 bases lay in between. This CDR3 comprises 15 residues. In nucleotides, the CDR3 is TGCGCCAGCAACTTAGGCGGGACATCTCACAATGAGCAGTTCTTC. It encodes CASNLGGTSHNEQFF.

This chain uses TRBV20-1 with TRBJ2-7; TRBD1 or TRBD2 may be the D gene (5 bases each). Trimming took 2 bases from V and 2 from J, leaving 10 bases between them. CDR1 and CDR2 (germline): DFQATT, SNEGSKA (reference sequence). The CDR3 length is 13 residues. The CDR3 bases are TGCAGTGCTAGATTCCGGGACCCCTACGAGCAGTACTTC. This gives the protein CSARFRDPYEQYF.

This clonotype was counted at least ten times. The V gene is TRBV7-9, the J gene TRBJ1-2; 7 nucleotides line up with TRBD1. J was trimmed by 8 bases and V by 5 bases; bases with no gene match: 8. Germline V gives CDR1 SEHNR, CDR2 FQNEAQ (reference sequence). There are 13 residues in the CDR3. This CDR3 is CASSPGTVRGYTF. In DNA form, the CDR3 reads TGTGCCAGCAGCCCGGGGACAGTTCGAGGCTACACCTTC.

V usage is TRBV11-2 and J usage is TRBJ2-3, with TRBD2 matching over 8 bases. With 6 bases clipped from V and 1 base from J, the junction kept 3 bases outside the gene matches. CDR1 is SGHAT, CDR2 FQNNGV, per germline. The CDR3 runs to 14 residues. The chain's CDR3 is CASRARGGTDTQYF. Written as DNA, the CDR3 is TGTGCCAGCAGGGCGCGGGGGGGCACAGATACGCAGTATTTT.

This clonotype has just a few counts. The chain joins TRBV7-2 to TRBJ2-2; D possibly corresponds to TRBD2 (6 bases). The CDR3 is 14 amino acids. CDR1 SGHTA and CDR2 FQGNSA come from the germline V gene. V was trimmed by 3 bases and J by 4 bases, leaving 9 bases between them. CDR3 protein: CASSFTGGTGELFF. The CDR3, as DNA: TGTGCCAGCAGCTTTACCGGGGGCACCGGGGAGCTGTTTTTT. The entire variable domain, with the rest obtained from reference TRBV7-2 and TRBJ2-2, is as follows: GAGVSQSPSNKVTEKGKDVELRCDPISGHTALYWYRQSLGQGLEFLIYFQGNSAPDKSGLPSDRFSAERTGGSVSTLTIQRTQQEDSAVYLCASSFTGGTGELFFGEGSRLTVL.

This clonotype was observed a handful of times. The chain joins TRBV5-1 to TRBJ2-3; D unclear. Germline CDR1 is SGHRS and CDR2 is YFSETQ. V dropped 1 base and J dropped 3 bases, with 9 bases sitting between them. This CDR3 is 14 amino acids long. CDR3 nucleotides: TGCGCCAGCAGCTTGATCCCTCGGACAGATACGCAGTATTTT. This encodes CASSLIPRTDTQYF.

V is TRBV27 and J is TRBJ1-5, with D unresolved. Looked up from germline, CDR1 is MNHEY and CDR2 is SMNVEV (reference sequence). CDR3 length equals 15 residues. The V gene lost 2 bases and the J gene lost 0 bases, with 8 bases spanning the gap. The CDR3: CASSLLGDSNQPQHF. The CDR3 bases are TGTGCCAGCAGTTTACTTGGGGATAGCAATCAGCCCCAGCATTTT.

V usage is TRBV6-6 and J usage is TRBJ2-7; D perhaps matches TRBD2 (5 bases). The CDR3 contains 14 residues. Trimming removed 8 bases from V and 2 bases from J, with 16 bases in between. From germline, CDR1 is MNHNY and CDR2 SVGAGI (reference sequence). CDR3 bases: TGTGCCAGCCGGGGAAGGACTTTAACCTACGAGCAGTACTTC. Its protein product is CASRGRTLTYEQYF.

The table lists this clonotype with many counts. The rearrangement uses TRBV6-5 and TRBJ2-7; 7 nucleotides line up with TRBD1. Per the germline V gene, CDR1 is MNHEY and CDR2 is SVGAGI. This CDR3 has 14 residues. V gave up 3 bases and J gave up 4 bases; unmatched junction bases: 6. In DNA form, the CDR3 reads TGTGCCAGCAGTTATAGGGGGCTTGGGTACGAGCAGTACTTC. It specifies CASSYRGLGYEQYF.

This clonotype has only a few counts. The chain combines TRBV20-1 with TRBJ2-5; no clear D gene. Germline CDR1 DFQATT, CDR2 SNEGSKA (reference sequence). This CDR3 has 11 amino acids. Trimming removed 0 bases at V and 4 bases at J, with 3 bases between. The CDR3: CSARDLETQYF. CDR3 in DNA: TGCAGTGCTAGAGATTTAGAGACCCAGTACTTC.

The CDR3 sequence is CASSEMETQYF. The CDR3, as DNA: TGTGCCAGCAGTGAAATGGAGACCCAGTACTTC. This chain joins TRBV2 and TRBJ2-5, with unresolved D. The V and J ends lost 2 bases and 5 bases respectively, with 3 bases between them. In germline, CDR1 is SNHLY, CDR2 FYNNEI. This CDR3 is built from 11 residues.

There are a few counts of this clonotype. The chain employs TRBV6-4 and TRBJ2-1; perhaps TRBD2 as D (6 bases). With 1 base removed from V and 11 bases from J, the gap between germline ends came to 18 bases. CDR3 size: 15 residues. Germline CDR1 is MRHNA and CDR2 is SNTAGT. CDR3 region: CASSDLEGTAGKQFF. As DNA, the CDR3 is TGTGCCAGCAGTGACTTGGAGGGAACGGCGGGGAAGCAGTTCTTC.

This clonotype was counted at least ten times. This sequence joins TRBV20-1 and TRBJ2-4; TRBD1 matches 9 bases. There are 14 residues in the CDR3. J gave up 9 bases and V 5 bases, and 11 bases lay outside the gene matches. Germline lookup yields CDR1 DFQATT and CDR2 SNEGSKA (reference sequence). CDR3 nucleotide sequence: TGCAGTGCTCCTGTTCCCGGGACAGGGAGCATTCAGTACTTC. This gives the protein CSAPVPGTGSIQYF.

V is TRBV20-1 and J is TRBJ1-2; D is ambiguous. The germline V and J ends were trimmed by 5 bases and 1 base, with 20 bases remaining between them. This CDR3 comprises 16 residues. Per the germline V gene, CDR1 is DFQATT and CDR2 is SNEGSKA (reference sequence). CDR3 DNA: TGCAGTGCTGCCCCCATCGAGAGGTTACATAACTATGGCTACACCTTC. It yields the protein CSAAPIERLHNYGYTF.

The genes are TRBV9 and TRBJ2-6, with D unclear. This CDR3 comprises 13 residues. Germline V gene lookup returns CDR1 SGDLS and CDR2 YYNGEE. Trimming removed 3 bases from V and 4 bases from J, with 5 bases in between. The CDR3, as DNA: TGTGCCAGCAGCGGTAGGGGGGCCAACGTCCTGACTTTC. Protein: CASSGRGANVLTF.

V is TRBV20-1 and J is TRBJ1-1; D might be TRBD1 (5 bases). V shed 3 bases and J shed 4 bases, with 12 bases lying between them. The CDR3 totals 13 residues. Germline loops: CDR1 DFQATT, CDR2 SNEGSKA (reference sequence). CDR3 DNA: TGCAGTGCTAGTGGGACGGGCCTCACTGAAGCTTTCTTT. It encodes CSASGTGLTEAFF.

This chain links TRBV20-1 with TRBJ2-7; TRBD1 matches 7 bases. The V gene's germline CDR1 is DFQATT and CDR2 SNEGSKA (reference sequence). The CDR3 has 14 amino acids. The V gene end was trimmed by 4 bases and the J gene end by 4 bases; junction bases not matched to a gene: 10. The CDR3 sequence: CSATTTGNTYEQYF. In DNA, the CDR3 is TGCAGTGCTACAACGACAGGGAACACTTACGAGCAGTACTTC.

The chain is built from TRBV20-1 and TRBJ1-1; no firm D call. The germline V and J ends were trimmed by 6 bases and 0 bases, with 11 bases remaining between them. The CDR3 sequence is 13 residues long. Germline values: CDR1 DFQATT, CDR2 SNEGSKA (reference sequence). The CDR3 is CSAPYTLNTEAFF. CDR3 sequence (DNA): TGCAGTGCCCCTTATACCTTGAACACTGAAGCTTTCTTT.

The gene calls are TRBV20-1 and TRBJ1-4; D remains ambiguous. CDR3 length equals 13 residues. Germline V gene sequence: CDR1 DFQATT, CDR2 SNEGSKA (reference sequence). V gave up 0 bases and J gave up 5 bases, with 7 bases separating them. CDR3 sequence: CSAREAGNEKLFF. DNA of the CDR3: TGCAGTGCTAGAGAGGCTGGAAATGAAAAACTGTTTTTT.

This clonotype was counted only a few times. The rearrangement uses TRBV9 and TRBJ2-5; D call uncertain. Germline assignment: CDR1 SGDLS and CDR2 YYNGEE. V lost 2 bases, J lost 4 bases, and 12 bases lay in between. The CDR3 covers 14 residues. The CDR3 bases are TGTGCCAGCAGCGTGGACCCCCAGCGAGAGACCCAGTACTTC. This translates into CASSVDPQRETQYF. Full variable domain (remainder filled in from reference TRBV9 and TRBJ2-5): DSGVTQTPKHLITATGQRVTLRCSPRSGDLSVYWYQQSLDQGLQFLIQYYNGEERAKGNILERFSAQQFPDLHSELNLSSLELGDSALYFCASSVDPQRETQYFGPGTRLLVL.

A few counts support this clonotype. The DNA for the CDR3 is TGCGCCAGCAGCCCAGGGTATGGGGCCAACGTCCTGACTTTC. It translates to CASSPGYGANVLTF. The chain combines TRBV4-3 with TRBJ2-6; possibly TRBD1 for D (5 bases). This CDR3 has 14 residues. The V gene's germline CDR1 is LGHNA and CDR2 YSLEER. V lost 4 bases, J lost 3 bases, and 7 bases lay in between.

There are a few counts of this clonotype. This chain connects TRBV5-1 to TRBJ1-1; possible D gene TRBD1, 5 bases. The CDR3 sequence is 13 residues long. Looked up from germline, CDR1 is SGHRS and CDR2 is YFSETQ. Trimming removed 5 bases from V and 4 bases from J, with 12 bases in between. The CDR3 here is CASSSDSLTEAFF. The CDR3 coding sequence is TGCGCCAGCAGTTCTGACAGCCTCACTGAAGCTTTCTTT.